This entry lists 17 T cell receptor beta chains sequenced from one sample in a study of blood T cells in healthy people across ages. The use of a sample-barcoded 5' primer and a J-beta primer mix characterized a second PCR of about 7 to 12 cycles. TCRdb analysed the 5' RACE reads with MiXCR anew, one entry per CDR3 protein. The table includes about 1.8 million distinct CDR3 sequences, about 50% detected once. Input material: blood. The receptor set was obtained from a middle-aged woman in good health.

This clonotype was detected only a few times. This chain connects TRBV9 to TRBJ2-3, with D perhaps matching TRBD1 (6 bases). V was shortened by 3 bases and J by 6 bases, with 11 bases between the two germline ends. The CDR3 loop spans 13 amino acids. CDR1 and CDR2 (germline): SGDLS, YYNGEE. In nucleotides, the CDR3 is TGTGCCAGCAGCGAACAGGGTAGCGATACGCAGTATTTT. This translates into CASSEQGSDTQYF.

The chain joins TRBV7-2 to TRBJ1-3; no clear D gene. Per the germline V gene, CDR1 is SGHTA and CDR2 is FQGNSA. CDR3 length: 15 amino acids. Trimming shortened V by 5 bases and J by 2 bases, and 13 bases separated the two germline ends. This chain's CDR3 is CASSATVGPGNTIYF. The CDR3 nucleotides read TGTGCCAGCAGCGCAACAGTGGGCCCTGGAAACACCATATATTTT. Filled out from reference TRBV7-2 and TRBJ1-3, the complete variable domain reads GAGVSQSPSNKVTEKGKDVELRCDPISGHTALYWYRQSLGQGLEFLIYFQGNSAPDKSGLPSDRFSAERTGGSVSTLTIQRTQQEDSAVYLCASSATVGPGNTIYFGEGSWLTVV.

The rearrangement links TRBV5-6 to TRBJ2-7; D gene ambiguous. Germline V gene data show CDR1 as SGHDT and CDR2 as YYEEEE. This CDR3 contains 15 residues. V dropped 0 bases and J dropped 7 bases, with 17 bases sitting between them. The CDR3: CASSLVTLPTREQYF. The CDR3 region has the DNA TGTGCCAGCAGCTTGGTTACACTGCCGACTCGGGAGCAGTACTTC.

This rearrangement joins TRBV12-3 or TRBV12-4 to TRBJ2-4; D might be TRBD1 or TRBD2, each matching 5 bases. The CDR3 is 14 amino acids. V was shortened by 5 bases and J by 15 bases, with 23 bases between the two germline ends. The CDR3 bases are TGTGCCAGCAGTGACTGGGACCGCACCTACGAGCGGTACTTC. Amino acid sequence: CASSDWDRTYERYF.

The gene calls are TRBV20-1 and TRBJ1-2, with D possibly matching TRBD1 (5 bases). Germline lookup yields CDR1 DFQATT and CDR2 SNEGSKA (reference sequence). The CDR3 contains 15 residues. Trimming took off 5 bases at V and 0 bases at J, with 16 bases between the two ends. The CDR3 is CSALFLGGTNYGYTF. DNA for the CDR3: TGCAGTGCTCTCTTTTTGGGGGGTACTAACTATGGCTACACCTTC.

This clonotype was counted a few times. The genes are TRBV20-1 and TRBJ2-3; 12 bases are a match to TRBD2. The J segment lost 4 bases and the V segment lost 4 bases, leaving 6 bases of the junction unmatched. Germline V gives CDR1 DFQATT, CDR2 SNEGSKA (reference sequence). The CDR3 sequence is 15 residues long. This CDR3 reads CSATALAGGPDTQYF. CDR3 DNA sequence: TGCAGTGCTACCGCCCTAGCGGGGGGGCCAGATACGCAGTATTTT.

J is TRBJ2-5 and V is TRBV4-1; possible D gene TRBD2, 5 bases. The J call may be faulty, since TRBJ2-7 better matches the DNA end. Germline V gene lookup returns CDR1 MGHRA and CDR2 YSYEKL. The CDR3 sequence is 16 residues long. CDR3 DNA sequence: TGCGCCAGCAGCCAAGAGGGCCCCGGGCTAGCAGACGAGCAGTACTTC. This encodes CASSQEGPGLADEQYF.

Turning to this clonotype: Germline and junction disagree at one end, which may indicate a read error. The chain employs TRBV7-2 and TRBJ2-7; no clear D gene. The end of the DNA is better explained by TRBJ2-5, so the J call may be wrong. Germline CDR1 reads SGHTA; CDR2 reads FQGNSA. The CDR3 runs to 15 residues. CDR3 region: CANSLAGPHGETQYF. As DNA, the CDR3 is TGTGCCAACAGCTTAGCCGGGCCCCACGGGGAGACCCAGTACTTC.

The gene calls are TRBV5-4 and TRBJ1-1; possibly TRBD1 for D (6 bases). Germline V gene lookup returns CDR1 SGHNT and CDR2 YYREEE (reference sequence). This CDR3 contains 14 residues. V gave up 4 bases and J gave up 1 base, with 11 bases separating them. Here the CDR3 reads CASSAGTQNTEAFF. The CDR3 DNA is TGTGCCAGCAGCGCTGGGACACAGAACACTGAAGCTTTCTTT.

This clonotype has just a few counts. V and J are TRBV20-1 and TRBJ2-3, with D unclear. Germline V gives CDR1 DFQATT, CDR2 SNEGSKA (reference sequence). V lost 8 bases and J lost 5, with 8 bases in between. The CDR3 consists of 10 residues. As DNA, the CDR3 is TGCAGTCGGCTGGTAGATACGCAGTATTTT. It yields the protein CSRLVDTQYF.

J is TRBJ1-2 and V is TRBV20-1, with D unclear. Between the trimmed V and J ends, which lost 6 bases and 7 bases, there was a span of 33 bases. In germline, CDR1 is DFQATT, CDR2 SNEGSKA (reference sequence). The CDR3 runs to 18 residues. As DNA, the CDR3 is TGCAGTGCCAGCAAGCCCGGATGGAGGACCGGGTCTGGGATTGGCTACACCTTC. This sequence encodes CSASKPGWRTGSGIGYTF.

This clonotype has a handful of counts. The chain uses TRBV6-2 or TRBV6-3 and TRBJ2-7; TRBD2 aligns across 10 bases. This CDR3 is 16 amino acids long. With 2 bases clipped from V and 0 bases from J, the junction kept 4 bases outside the gene matches. Germline CDR1 is MNHEY and CDR2 is SVGEGT. DNA for the CDR3: TGTGCCAGCAGTTACGAACTAGCGGGGACCTCCTACGAGCAGTACTTC. This sequence encodes CASSYELAGTSYEQYF.

The V and J genes are TRBV7-2 and TRBJ2-7; possible D gene TRBD1, 6 bases. V lost 7 bases and J 0 bases, leaving 16 bases between the germline ends. This CDR3 contains 15 residues. Looked up from germline, CDR1 is SGHTA and CDR2 is FQGNSA. CDR3 nucleotides: TGTGCCAGCATCATTCCGGGACACAGCTCCTACGAGCAGTACTTC. Amino acid sequence: CASIIPGHSSYEQYF.

The chain combines TRBV28 with TRBJ2-7; 11 bases agree with TRBD1. The J segment lost 3 bases and the V segment lost 6 bases, leaving 7 bases of the junction unmatched. Germline-derived CDR1 and CDR2 are MDHEN and SYDVKM. This CDR3 contains 15 residues. The CDR3, as DNA: TGTGCCAGCAGCCCTCCGGACAGGGGGCTCTACGAGCAGTACTTC. It yields the protein CASSPPDRGLYEQYF.

This rearrangement joins TRBV7-2 to TRBJ2-6; D may be TRBD1 (5 bases). The CDR3 extends over 16 amino acids. From germline, CDR1 is SGHTA and CDR2 FQGNSA. V lost 5 bases, J lost 1 base, and 12 bases lay in between. The CDR3 DNA reads TGTGCCAGCAGCCCCACAGGTGTTTCTGGGGCCAACGTCCTGACTTTC. Its protein is CASSPTGVSGANVLTF.

The CDR3 sequence is CSARGGDADGSYEQYF. The CDR3 DNA sequence: TGCAGTGCTAGAGGGGGGGACGCCGACGGTTCCTACGAGCAGTACTTC. This chain connects TRBV20-1 to TRBJ2-7; a weak D match, TRBD2 (6 bases). The V gene lost 1 base and the J gene lost 1 base, with 17 bases spanning the gap. Per the germline V gene, CDR1 is DFQATT and CDR2 is SNEGSKA (reference sequence). The CDR3 has 16 residues.

The chain uses TRBV12-3 or TRBV12-4 and TRBJ1-2; 7 nucleotides agree with TRBD1. The CDR3 consists of 15 residues. Germline trimming cut 5 bases from V and 4 bases from J; bases unmatched to any gene: 10. The CDR3 bases are TGTGCCAGCAGTGGACAGGCCCCCTCATCCTATGGCTACACCTTC. It translates to CASSGQAPSSYGYTF.